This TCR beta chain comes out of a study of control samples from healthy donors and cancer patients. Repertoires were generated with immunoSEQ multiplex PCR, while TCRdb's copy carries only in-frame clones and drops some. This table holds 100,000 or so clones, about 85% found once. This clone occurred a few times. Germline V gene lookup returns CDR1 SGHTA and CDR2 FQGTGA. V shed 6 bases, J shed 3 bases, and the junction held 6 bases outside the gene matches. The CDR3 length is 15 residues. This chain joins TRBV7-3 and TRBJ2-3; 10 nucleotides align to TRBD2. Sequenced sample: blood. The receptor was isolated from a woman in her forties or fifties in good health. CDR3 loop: CASSIAGGETDTQYF. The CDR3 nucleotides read TGTGCCAGCAGTATAGCGGGGGGAGAAACAGATACGCAGTATTTT.